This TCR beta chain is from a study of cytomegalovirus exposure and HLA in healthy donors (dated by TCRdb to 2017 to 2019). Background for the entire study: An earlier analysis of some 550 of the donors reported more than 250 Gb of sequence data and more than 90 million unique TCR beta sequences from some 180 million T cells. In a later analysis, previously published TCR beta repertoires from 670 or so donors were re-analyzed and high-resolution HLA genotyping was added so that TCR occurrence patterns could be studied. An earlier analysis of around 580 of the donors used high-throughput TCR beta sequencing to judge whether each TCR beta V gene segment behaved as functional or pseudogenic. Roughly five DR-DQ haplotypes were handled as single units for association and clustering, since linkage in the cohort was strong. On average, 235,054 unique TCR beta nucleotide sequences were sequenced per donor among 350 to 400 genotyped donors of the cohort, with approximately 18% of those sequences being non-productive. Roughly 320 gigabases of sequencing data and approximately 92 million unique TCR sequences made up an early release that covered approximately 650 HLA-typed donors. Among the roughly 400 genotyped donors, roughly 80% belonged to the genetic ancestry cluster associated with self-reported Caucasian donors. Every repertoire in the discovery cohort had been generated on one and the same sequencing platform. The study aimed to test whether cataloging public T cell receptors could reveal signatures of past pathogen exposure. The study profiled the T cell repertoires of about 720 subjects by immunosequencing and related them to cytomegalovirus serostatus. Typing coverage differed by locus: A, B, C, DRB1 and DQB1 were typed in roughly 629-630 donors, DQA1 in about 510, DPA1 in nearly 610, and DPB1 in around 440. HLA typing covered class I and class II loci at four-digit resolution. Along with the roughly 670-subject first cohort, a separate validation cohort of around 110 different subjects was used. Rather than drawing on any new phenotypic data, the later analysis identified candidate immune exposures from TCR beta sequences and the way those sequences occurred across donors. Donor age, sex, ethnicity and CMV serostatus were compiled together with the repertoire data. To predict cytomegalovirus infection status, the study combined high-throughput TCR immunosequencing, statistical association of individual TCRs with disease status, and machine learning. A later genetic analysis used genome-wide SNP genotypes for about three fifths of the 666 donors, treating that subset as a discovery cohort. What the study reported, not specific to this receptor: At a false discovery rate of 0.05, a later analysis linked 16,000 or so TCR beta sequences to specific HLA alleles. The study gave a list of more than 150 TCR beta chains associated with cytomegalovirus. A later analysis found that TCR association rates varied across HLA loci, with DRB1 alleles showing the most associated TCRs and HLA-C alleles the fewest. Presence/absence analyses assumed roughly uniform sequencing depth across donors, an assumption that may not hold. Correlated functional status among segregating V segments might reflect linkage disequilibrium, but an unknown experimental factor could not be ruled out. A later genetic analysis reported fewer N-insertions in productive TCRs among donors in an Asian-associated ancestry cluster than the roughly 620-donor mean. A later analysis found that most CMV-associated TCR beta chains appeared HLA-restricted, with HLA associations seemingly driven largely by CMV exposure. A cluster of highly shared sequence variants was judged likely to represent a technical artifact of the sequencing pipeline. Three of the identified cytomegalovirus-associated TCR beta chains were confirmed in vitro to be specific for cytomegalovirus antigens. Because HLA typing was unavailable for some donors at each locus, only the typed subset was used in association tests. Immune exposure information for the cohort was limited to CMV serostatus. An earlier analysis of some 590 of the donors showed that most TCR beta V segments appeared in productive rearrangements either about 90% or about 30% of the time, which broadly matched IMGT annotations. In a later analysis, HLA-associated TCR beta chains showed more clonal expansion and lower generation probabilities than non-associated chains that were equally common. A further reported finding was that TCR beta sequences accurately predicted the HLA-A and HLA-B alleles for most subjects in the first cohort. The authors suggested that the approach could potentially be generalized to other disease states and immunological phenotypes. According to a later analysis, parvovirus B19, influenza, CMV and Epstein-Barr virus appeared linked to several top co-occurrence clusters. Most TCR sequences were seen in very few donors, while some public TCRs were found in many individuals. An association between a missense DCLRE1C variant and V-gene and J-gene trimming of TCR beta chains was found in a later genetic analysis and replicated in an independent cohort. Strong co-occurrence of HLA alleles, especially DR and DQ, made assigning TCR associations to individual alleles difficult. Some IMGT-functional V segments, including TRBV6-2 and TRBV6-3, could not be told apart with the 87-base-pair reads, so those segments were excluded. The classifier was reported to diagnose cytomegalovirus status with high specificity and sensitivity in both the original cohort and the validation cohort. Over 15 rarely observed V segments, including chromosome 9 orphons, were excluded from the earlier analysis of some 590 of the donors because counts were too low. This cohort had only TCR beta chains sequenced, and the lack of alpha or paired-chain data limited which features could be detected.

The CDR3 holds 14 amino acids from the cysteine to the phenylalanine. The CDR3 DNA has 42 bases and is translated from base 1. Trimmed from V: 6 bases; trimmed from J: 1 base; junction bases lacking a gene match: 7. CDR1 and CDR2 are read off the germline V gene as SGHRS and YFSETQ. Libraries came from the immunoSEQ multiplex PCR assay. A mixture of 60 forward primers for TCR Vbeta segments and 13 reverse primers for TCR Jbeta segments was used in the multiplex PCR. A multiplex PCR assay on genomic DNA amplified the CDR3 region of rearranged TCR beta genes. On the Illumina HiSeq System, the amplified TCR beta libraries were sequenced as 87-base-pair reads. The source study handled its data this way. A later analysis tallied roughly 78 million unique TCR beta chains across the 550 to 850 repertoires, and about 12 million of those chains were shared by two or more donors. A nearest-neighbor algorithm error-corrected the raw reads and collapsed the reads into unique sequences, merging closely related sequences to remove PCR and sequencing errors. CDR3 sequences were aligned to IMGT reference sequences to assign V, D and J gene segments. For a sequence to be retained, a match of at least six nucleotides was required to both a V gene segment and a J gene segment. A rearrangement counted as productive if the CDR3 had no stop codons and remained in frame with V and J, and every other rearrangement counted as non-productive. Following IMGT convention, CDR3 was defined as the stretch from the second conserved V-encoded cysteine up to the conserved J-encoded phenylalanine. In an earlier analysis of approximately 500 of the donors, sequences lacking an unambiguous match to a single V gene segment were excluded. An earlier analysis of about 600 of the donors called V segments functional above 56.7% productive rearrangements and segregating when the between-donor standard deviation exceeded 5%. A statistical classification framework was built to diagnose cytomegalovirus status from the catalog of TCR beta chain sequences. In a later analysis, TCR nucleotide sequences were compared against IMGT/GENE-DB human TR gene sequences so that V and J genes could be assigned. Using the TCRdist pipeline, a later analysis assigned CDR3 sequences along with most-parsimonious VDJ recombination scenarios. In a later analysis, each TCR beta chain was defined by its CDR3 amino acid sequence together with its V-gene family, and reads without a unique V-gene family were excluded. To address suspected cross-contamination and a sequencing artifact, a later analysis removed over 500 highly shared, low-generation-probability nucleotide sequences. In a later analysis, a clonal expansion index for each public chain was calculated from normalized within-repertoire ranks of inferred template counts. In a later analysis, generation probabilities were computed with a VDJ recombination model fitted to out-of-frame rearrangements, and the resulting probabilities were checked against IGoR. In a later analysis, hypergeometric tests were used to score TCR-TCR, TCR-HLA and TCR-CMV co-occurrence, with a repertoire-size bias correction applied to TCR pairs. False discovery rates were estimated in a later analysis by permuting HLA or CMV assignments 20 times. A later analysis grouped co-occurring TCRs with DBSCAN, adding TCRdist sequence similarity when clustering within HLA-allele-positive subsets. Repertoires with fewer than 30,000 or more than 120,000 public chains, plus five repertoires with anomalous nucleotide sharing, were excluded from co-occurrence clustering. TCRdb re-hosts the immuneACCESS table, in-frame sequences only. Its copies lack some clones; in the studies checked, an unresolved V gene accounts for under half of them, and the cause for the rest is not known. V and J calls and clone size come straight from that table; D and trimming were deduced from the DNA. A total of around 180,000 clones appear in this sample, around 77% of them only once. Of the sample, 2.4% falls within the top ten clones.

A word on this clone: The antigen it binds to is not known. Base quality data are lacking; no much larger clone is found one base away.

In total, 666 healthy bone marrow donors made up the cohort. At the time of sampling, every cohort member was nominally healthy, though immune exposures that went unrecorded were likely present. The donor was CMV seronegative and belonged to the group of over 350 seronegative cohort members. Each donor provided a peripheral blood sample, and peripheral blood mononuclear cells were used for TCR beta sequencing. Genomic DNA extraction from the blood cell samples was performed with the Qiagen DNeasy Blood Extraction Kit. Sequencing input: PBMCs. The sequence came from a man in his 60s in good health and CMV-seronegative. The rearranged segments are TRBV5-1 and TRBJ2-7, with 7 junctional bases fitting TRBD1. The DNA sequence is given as TGCGCCAGCACCAGGACAGGTGATTCCTACGAGCAGTACTTC. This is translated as CASTRTGDSYEQYF.